This record concerns one TCR beta chain sequence. This sample stems from a study of blood T cell repertoires in COVID-19. Across the whole study: Whether acute or convalescent, the COVID-19 samples came from the United States, Italy and Spain. PBMCs, B-cell-depleted T cells, or T cells were the source of the cDNA or gDNA that made up the material.

The repertoire was sequenced with immunoSEQ multiplex PCR; TCRdb's copy has only in-frame clones and lacks some. The data show 250,000 to 300,000 clones, with 88% seen just once and approximately 7% held by the top ten. The sample taken for sequencing was peripheral blood. This clonotype originated in a woman in her twenties or thirties who had recovered from COVID-19.

For the CDR3, the DNA is TGTGCCTGTATTCCGGGACAGGGGATCTTACGGTCACCCCTCCACTTT. Protein product: CACIPGQGILRSPLHF. The V call is TRBV30, the J call TRBJ1-6; 10 bases align to TRBD1. This CDR3 contains 16 residues. Germline values: CDR1 GTSNPN, CDR2 SVGIG (reference sequence). Germline trimming cut 6 bases from V and 10 bases from J; bases unmatched to any gene: 15.